Each of the 16 T cell receptor beta chains below was sequenced from the same sample in a study of cytomegalovirus exposure and HLA in healthy donors. PCR primers comprised 60 Vbeta and 13 Jbeta primers. The table came from immunoSEQ multiplex PCR; TCRdb's copy has only in-frame clones and leaves some out. Reported are roughly 39,000 clones; the ten largest clones contain 3.2%. The sequencing input was PBMCs. These receptor sequences come from a young woman in good health and CMV-seropositive.

The CDR3 sequence is CASSLSRTSGAINEQFF. The CDR3 DNA sequence: TGTGCCAGCAGTTTATCGCGGACTAGCGGGGCCATTAATGAGCAGTTCTTC. This chain connects TRBV27 to TRBJ2-1; TRBD2 matches at 12 bases. Per germline, CDR1 MNHEY and CDR2 SMNVEV (reference sequence). The V segment lost 0 bases and the J segment 7 bases; nucleotides outside the gene matches: 7. The CDR3 covers 17 residues.

For this clone: Other DNA sequences in this specimen translate into the identical CDR3. The V gene is TRBV2, the J gene TRBJ1-5, with D hard to call. V dropped 3 bases and J dropped 0 bases, with 6 bases sitting between them. Germline V CDR1 and CDR2: SNHLY, FYNNEI. CDR3 length: 14 residues. The CDR3 region is CASSDTVSNQPQHF. The CDR3 DNA reads as TGTGCCAGCAGTGACACAGTTAGCAATCAGCCCCAGCATTTT. The full variable domain, completed using reference TRBV2 and TRBJ1-5, is EPEVTQTPSHQVTQMGQEVILRCVPISNHLYFYWYRQILGQKVEFLVSFYNNEISEKSEIFDDQFSVERPDGSNFTLKIRSTKLEDSAMYFCASSDTVSNQPQHFGDGTRLSIL.

The chain uses TRBV5-1 and TRBJ2-2; 8 bases align to TRBD1. This CDR3 is 15 amino acids long. V dropped 0 bases and J dropped 7; count of bases not matched to a gene: 5. Per germline, CDR1 SGHRS and CDR2 YFSETQ. The CDR3 DNA reads TGCGCCAGCAGCTTGGGGCAGGGGGCAATCGGGGAGCTGTTTTTT. Residues: CASSLGQGAIGELFF.

The DNA of the CDR3 is TGTGCCAGCACCCCGACTAGCGGGGGCGGGGAGCAGTACTTC. Translation: CASTPTSGGGEQYF. The J gene is TRBJ2-7, the V gene TRBV7-9, with TRBD2 matching over 12 bases. Germline CDR1 SEHNR, CDR2 FQNEAQ (reference sequence). J gave up 7 bases and V 7 bases, and 8 bases lay outside the gene matches. The CDR3 is 14 amino acids.

In nucleotides, the CDR3 is TGTGCCAGCAGCCCCGGGGGGGCGGGCGGGGAGCTGTTTTTT. Encoded protein: CASSPGGAGGELFF. This sequence joins TRBV5-5 and TRBJ2-2; 8 nucleotides match TRBD2. The CDR3 is 14 residues long. J was trimmed by 7 bases and V by 4 bases; bases with no gene match: 6. CDR1 is SGHKS, CDR2 YYEKEE, per germline (reference sequence).

V is TRBV5-5 and J is TRBJ2-1, with 7 bases matching TRBD1. The length of the CDR3 is 12 residues. The J segment lost 15 bases and the V segment lost 4 bases, leaving 10 bases of the junction unmatched. Germline lookup yields CDR1 SGHKS and CDR2 YYEKEE (reference sequence). CDR3 region: CASSKRDRAWFF. The CDR3, as DNA: TGTGCCAGCAGCAAACGAGACAGGGCCTGGTTCTTC.

This chain uses TRBV6-4 with TRBJ2-3; TRBD2 agrees at 13 bases. The CDR3 loop spans 16 amino acids. Germline V gives CDR1 MRHNA, CDR2 SNTAGT. The V segment lost 5 bases and the J segment 4 bases; nucleotides outside the gene matches: 6. CDR3 protein: CASSPRTSGGSDTQYF. The CDR3 nucleotides read TGTGCCAGCAGTCCCAGGACTAGCGGGGGTTCAGATACGCAGTATTTT.

The rearrangement joins TRBV27 to TRBJ2-3; D gene ambiguous. The CDR3 length is 14 residues. The V gene's germline CDR1 is MNHEY and CDR2 SMNVEV (reference sequence). Trimming removed 2 bases from V and 5 bases from J, with 11 bases in between. In DNA form, the CDR3 reads TGTGCCAGCAGTTTAGGCAGGCAGGAAGATACGCAGTATTTT. This translates into CASSLGRQEDTQYF.

This sequence joins TRBV28 and TRBJ2-4, with TRBD2 matching over 7 bases. Germline V gene data show CDR1 as MDHEN and CDR2 as SYDVKM. The trim removed 4 bases at V and 12 bases at J, leaving 6 bases unmatched. The CDR3 covers 12 residues. CDR3 region: CASSSGGRSQYF. As DNA, the CDR3 is TGTGCCAGCAGTTCCGGGGGGAGGAGTCAGTACTTC.

The chain uses TRBV29-1 and TRBJ2-5; tentative D call: TRBD2 (6 bases). The CDR3 is 12 amino acids. Trimming left V 5 bases short and J 4 bases short, with 11 bases between. Germline CDR1 reads SQVTM; CDR2 reads ANQGSEA. The CDR3 loop is CSVRAGGETQYF. CDR3 bases: TGCAGCGTTCGAGCGGGCGGAGAGACCCAGTACTTC.

The chain combines TRBV19 with TRBJ1-2, with 10 bases fitting TRBD1. With 7 bases clipped from V and 7 bases from J, the junction kept 9 bases outside the gene matches. This CDR3 spans 14 amino acids. Germline loops: CDR1 LNHDA, CDR2 SQIVND (reference sequence). CDR3 residues: CASTALWDRGGYTF. CDR3 sequence (DNA): TGTGCCAGTACCGCATTGTGGGACAGGGGTGGCTACACCTTC.

The V and J genes are TRBV5-4 and TRBJ1-3; no definite D call. This CDR3 is 13 amino acids long. The V and J ends lost 4 bases and 4 bases respectively, with 9 bases between them. Germline V gene data show CDR1 as SGHNT and CDR2 as YYREEE (reference sequence). CDR3 nucleotides: TGTGCCAGCAGCCCCGGAGGGGGAAACACCATATATTTT. Translation gives CASSPGGGNTIYF.

The chain's CDR3 is CASSRGDYSGANVLTF. The CDR3 DNA is TGTGCCAGCAGCCGAGGGGACTACTCTGGGGCCAACGTCCTGACTTTC. The chain employs TRBV7-7 and TRBJ2-6; 7 nucleotides align to TRBD2. Germline assignment: CDR1 SSHAT and CDR2 FNYEAQ (reference sequence). The junction had 4 bases not matched to a gene; V was cut back by 5 bases and J by 0 bases. The CDR3 sequence is 16 residues long.

The chain employs TRBV5-8 and TRBJ2-7; D might be TRBD1 (5 bases). Looked up from germline, CDR1 is SGHTS and CDR2 is YDEGEE. The CDR3 runs to 14 residues. Trimming removed 2 bases from V and 4 bases from J, with 13 bases in between. Here the CDR3 DNA reads TGTGCCAGCAGCTTTCAGGGAATGAGTTACGAGCAGTACTTC. Protein product: CASSFQGMSYEQYF.

The CDR3, as DNA: TGTGCCAGCAGCCCCTGGGGGGGGCAAGAGACCCAGTACTTC. This encodes CASSPWGGQETQYF. V is TRBV6-5 and J is TRBJ2-5, with 7 nucleotides matching TRBD2. The CDR3 covers 14 residues. Germline trimming cut 6 bases from V and 2 bases from J; bases unmatched to any gene: 6. Germline V gives CDR1 MNHEY, CDR2 SVGAGI.

The chain employs TRBV7-2 and TRBJ1-6; D remains ambiguous. The germline V gene has CDR1 SGHTA and CDR2 FQGNSA. Trimming removed 1 base from V and 6 bases from J, with 7 bases in between. CDR3 size: 14 residues. The CDR3 DNA sequence: TGTGCCAGCAGCTTAGGGCAATTTAATTCACCCCTCCACTTT. Its protein is CASSLGQFNSPLHF. The whole variable domain, filled in from reference TRBV7-2 and TRBJ1-6, reads GAGVSQSPSNKVTEKGKDVELRCDPISGHTALYWYRQSLGQGLEFLIYFQGNSAPDKSGLPSDRFSAERTGGSVSTLTIQRTQQEDSAVYLCASSLGQFNSPLHFGNGTRLTVT.